The next 17 T cell receptor beta chains were all read from a single sample in a study of human T cells and chemical hapten exposure. The time point here: pre-sensitization, week 0. Treatment described: therapeutic diphenylcyclopropenone sensitization with weekly scalp DPC. One entry per CDR3 protein results from TCRdb running MiXCR on the RACE reads. The profile shows around 350,000 distinct CDR3 sequences, around 5.5% of them singletons. The source was whole blood, collected in connection with sensitization to the hapten diphenylcyclopropenone (DPC). The receptors were gathered from a woman aged 18-29 years with alopecia areata. Some clones in this sample may be carry-over from other donors' samples.

This clonotype was detected a few times. The limits of the CDR3 on the DNA are not certain, so only TCRdb's listed CDR3 is given. The chain has TRBV28 and TRBJ1-6; TRBD1 is taken as the D call from the table, unchecked against the DNA. Germline V gene sequence: CDR1 MDHEN, CDR2 SYDVKM. The CDR3 comprises 15 residues, both ends counted. CDR3 in amino acids: CASSSSDRGKSPLHF.

This rearrangement joins TRBV10-3 to TRBJ1-2, with a tentative D call TRBD1 (5 bases). The CDR3 extends over 16 amino acids. Trimming took off 0 bases at V and 8 bases at J, with 19 bases between the two ends. CDR1 and CDR2 from the germline V gene are ENHRY and SYGVKD. CDR3 nucleotides: TGTGCCATCAGTGAGTCCCTCGTTGAGGGGCTGGGCGGCTACACCTTC. It yields the protein CAISESLVEGLGGYTF.

This clonotype was counted ten times or more. The gene calls are TRBV28 and TRBJ1-5, with D tentatively TRBD1 (6 bases). CDR3 length: 12 amino acids. Germline CDR1 is MDHEN and CDR2 is SYDVKM. Trimming pared 10 bases from V and 9 bases from J, leaving 16 bases between. CDR3 in amino acids: CATANQGLPQHF. The CDR3, as DNA: TGTGCCACCGCAAATCAGGGGCTGCCCCAGCATTTT.

The J gene is TRBJ2-7, the V gene TRBV5-1; D gene uncertain. The CDR3 is 13 amino acids. The germline CDR1 and CDR2 sequences are SGHRS and YFSETQ. V was cut by 2 bases and J by 1 base, with 7 bases left in between. The CDR3 DNA sequence: TGCGCCAGCAGCTTTGTTGGGTCCTACGAGCAGTACTTC. It encodes CASSFVGSYEQYF. Together with reference TRBV5-1 and TRBJ2-7, the CDR3 gives the full variable domain: KAGVTQTPRYLIKTRGQQVTLSCSPISGHRSVSWYQQTPGQGLQFLFEYFSETQRNKGNFPGRFSGRQFSNSRSEMNVSTLELGDSALYLCASSFVGSYEQYFGPGTRLTVT.

This rearrangement joins TRBV6-2 or TRBV6-3 to TRBJ2-7; 8 positions match TRBD1. V was pared by 8 bases and J by 7 bases, with 4 bases of the junction left unmatched. The CDR3 is 11 residues long. Germline V gene sequence: CDR1 MNHEY, CDR2 SVGEGT. CDR3 loop: CASGQGVEQYF. The CDR3 DNA follows: TGTGCCAGCGGACAGGGTGTGGAGCAGTACTTC.

V is TRBV6-5 and J is TRBJ2-1; 7 bases match TRBD2. CDR3 size: 16 residues. Losses at the gene ends were 5 bases for V and 0 bases for J; bases not matched to a gene: 7. From germline, CDR1 is MNHEY and CDR2 SVGAGI. The CDR3 bases are TGTGCCAGCAGTCGGGACTACTCAAGCTCCTACAATGAGCAGTTCTTC. Its protein product is CASSRDYSSSYNEQFF.

There are a few counts of this clonotype. The gene calls are TRBV9 and TRBJ2-3, with 11 bases identical to TRBD2. V was pared by 0 bases and J by 2 bases, with 5 bases of the junction left unmatched. CDR3 length equals 17 residues. Germline CDR1 SGDLS, CDR2 YYNGEE. CDR3 DNA: TGTGCCAGCAGCGTAGGGGGACTAGCGGCTCACACAGATACGCAGTATTTT. It codes for CASSVGGLAAHTDTQYF.

This sequence joins TRBV6-6 and TRBJ2-1, with 8 bases identical to TRBD2. The V gene's germline CDR1 is MNHNY and CDR2 SVGAGI (reference sequence). The CDR3 consists of 15 residues. The trim removed 0 bases at V and 9 bases at J, leaving 7 bases unmatched. CDR3 nucleotide sequence: TGTGCCAGCAGTTACTCGACCAGCGGGGGTGCTGAGCAGTTCTTC. The encoded protein is CASSYSTSGGAEQFF.

This clonotype has only a few counts. The V call is TRBV12-3 or TRBV12-4, the J call TRBJ2-1, with unresolved D. Trimming took 2 bases from V and 7 from J, leaving 12 bases between them. The CDR3 length is 14 residues. This CDR3 is CASSLTVGKNEQFF. CDR3 sequence (DNA): TGTGCCAGCAGTTTAACAGTGGGGAAAAATGAGCAGTTCTTC.

This clonotype came up many times. This rearrangement joins TRBV7-2 to TRBJ2-6; D is uncertain. This CDR3 spans 14 amino acids. Trimming removed 7 bases at V and 0 bases at J, with 7 bases between. Germline loops: CDR1 SGHTA, CDR2 FQGNSA. The CDR3 spells CASTAVSGANVLTF. The CDR3 DNA follows: TGTGCCAGCACGGCCGTCTCTGGGGCCAACGTCCTGACTTTC.

This clonotype was counted between two and nine times. The chain carries TRBV25-1 and TRBJ2-5; 10 bases are a match to TRBD1. Germline CDR1 reads MGHDK; CDR2 reads SYGVNS. The CDR3 totals 15 residues. Germline trimming cut 7 bases from V and 5 bases from J; bases unmatched to any gene: 10. The chain's CDR3 is CASNAGTGEVETQYF. CDR3 DNA: TGTGCCAGCAACGCGGGGACAGGGGAGGTCGAGACCCAGTACTTC.

This clonotype was seen more than once but under ten times. The genes are TRBV6-5 and TRBJ2-7; D unresolved. The V end was cut by 6 bases, the J end by 6 bases, with 15 bases between. CDR1 is MNHEY and CDR2 is SVGAGI in the germline V gene. The CDR3 is made up of 13 amino acids. The CDR3 region has the DNA TGTGCCAGCAGCCGATCGGAGTTTTTCGAGCAGTACTTC. Its translation: CASSRSEFFEQYF.

This clonotype was picked up many times. The chain has TRBV20-1 and TRBJ2-3; TRBD1 aligns across 8 bases. V shed 5 bases, J shed 0 bases, and the junction held 7 bases outside the gene matches. Germline lookup yields CDR1 DFQATT and CDR2 SNEGSKA (reference sequence). The CDR3 loop spans 15 amino acids. CDR3 residues: CSAPRGPSSTDTQYF. The DNA of the CDR3 is TGCAGTGCTCCCAGGGGGCCGTCTAGCACAGATACGCAGTATTTT.

This clonotype appeared a few times. This rearrangement joins TRBV29-1 to TRBJ2-1; D not resolved. The germline V and J ends were trimmed by 5 bases and 0 bases, with 8 bases remaining between them. CDR3 length: 13 amino acids. Germline-derived CDR1 and CDR2 are SQVTM and ANQGSEA. CDR3 bases: TGCAGCGTTCCAGGATTCTCCTACAATGAGCAGTTCTTC. Protein: CSVPGFSYNEQFF.

This clonotype was counted between two and nine times. The V and J genes are TRBV20-1 and TRBJ1-1; D not resolved. The CDR3 covers 12 residues. CDR1 and CDR2 from the germline V gene are DFQATT and SNEGSKA (reference sequence). V was clipped by 4 bases and J by 1 base, with 7 bases between them. The CDR3 coding sequence is TGCAGTGCTATGTGGGGGAACACTGAAGCTTTCTTT. Protein: CSAMWGNTEAFF.

This clonotype showed up just a few times. J is TRBJ2-2 and V is TRBV7-3; 8 nucleotides agree with TRBD1. V lost 1 base to trimming and J lost 7 bases; unmatched junction nucleotides: 5. CDR3 length: 15 residues. Germline-derived CDR1 and CDR2 are SGHTA and FQGTGA. CDR3 protein: CASSLIQGAGGELFF. The CDR3, as DNA: TGTGCCAGCAGCTTAATCCAGGGGGCTGGCGGGGAGCTGTTTTTT.

As concerns this clonotype: A much larger clone sits a single nucleotide away, making a read error possible. V and J are TRBV9 and TRBJ1-6; 7 nucleotides align to TRBD1. The germline gives CDR1 SGDLS, CDR2 YYNGEE. The CDR3 runs to 17 residues. The CDR3 region is CASSPREDRIFDSPLYF. The DNA for the CDR3 is TGTGCCAGCAGCCCGCGCGAGGACAGGATCTTTGATTCACCCCTCTACTTT.